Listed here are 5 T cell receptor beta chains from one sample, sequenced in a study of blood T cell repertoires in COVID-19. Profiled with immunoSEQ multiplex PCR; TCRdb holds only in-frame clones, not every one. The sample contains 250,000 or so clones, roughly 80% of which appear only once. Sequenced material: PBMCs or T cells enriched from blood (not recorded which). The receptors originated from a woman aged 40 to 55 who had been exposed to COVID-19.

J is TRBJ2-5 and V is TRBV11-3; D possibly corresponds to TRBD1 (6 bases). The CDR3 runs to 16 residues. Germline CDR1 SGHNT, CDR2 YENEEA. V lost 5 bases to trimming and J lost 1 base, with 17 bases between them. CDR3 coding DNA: TGTGCCAGCAGCCTAAGGTCCCCCAGGGGCCAAGAGACCCAGTACTTC. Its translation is CASSLRSPRGQETQYF.

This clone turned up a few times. CDR3 in amino acids: CASSILQGTNTEAFF. As DNA, the CDR3 is TGTGCCAGCAGCATTTTACAGGGAACGAACACTGAAGCTTTCTTT. The chain recombines TRBV7-2 with TRBJ1-1; possibly TRBD1 for D (6 bases). From germline, CDR1 is SGHTA and CDR2 FQGNSA. This CDR3 has 15 residues. The V and J ends lost 5 bases and 1 base respectively, with 14 bases between them.

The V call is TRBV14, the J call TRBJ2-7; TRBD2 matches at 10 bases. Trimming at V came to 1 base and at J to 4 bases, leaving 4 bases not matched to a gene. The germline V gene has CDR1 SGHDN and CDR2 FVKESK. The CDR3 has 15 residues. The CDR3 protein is CASSQGLAGSYEQYF. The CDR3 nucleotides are TGTGCCAGCAGCCAAGGACTAGCGGGTTCGTACGAGCAGTACTTC.

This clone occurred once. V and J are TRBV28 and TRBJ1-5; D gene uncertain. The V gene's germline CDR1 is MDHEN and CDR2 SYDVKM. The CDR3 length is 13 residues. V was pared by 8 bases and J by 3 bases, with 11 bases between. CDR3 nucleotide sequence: TGTGCCAGCCGAGGGCCGCTCAATCAGCCCCAGCATTTT. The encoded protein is CASRGPLNQPQHF. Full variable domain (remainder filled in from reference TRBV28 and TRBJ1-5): DVKVTQSSRYLVKRTGEKVFLECVQDMDHENMFWYRQDPGLGLRLIYFSYDVKMKEKGDIPEGYSVSREKKERFSLILESASTNQTSMYLCASRGPLNQPQHFGDGTRLSIL.

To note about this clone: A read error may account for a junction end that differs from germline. The CDR3 nucleotides are TGCGCCAGCAGCAAAGAATTTAGGACAGCTAACACCGGGGAGCTGTTTTTT. The encoded protein is CASSKEFRTANTGELFF. The chain is built from TRBV4-1 and TRBJ2-2; a weak D match, TRBD1 (6 bases). Germline V gene sequence: CDR1 MGHRA, CDR2 YSYEKL. This CDR3 comprises 17 residues.